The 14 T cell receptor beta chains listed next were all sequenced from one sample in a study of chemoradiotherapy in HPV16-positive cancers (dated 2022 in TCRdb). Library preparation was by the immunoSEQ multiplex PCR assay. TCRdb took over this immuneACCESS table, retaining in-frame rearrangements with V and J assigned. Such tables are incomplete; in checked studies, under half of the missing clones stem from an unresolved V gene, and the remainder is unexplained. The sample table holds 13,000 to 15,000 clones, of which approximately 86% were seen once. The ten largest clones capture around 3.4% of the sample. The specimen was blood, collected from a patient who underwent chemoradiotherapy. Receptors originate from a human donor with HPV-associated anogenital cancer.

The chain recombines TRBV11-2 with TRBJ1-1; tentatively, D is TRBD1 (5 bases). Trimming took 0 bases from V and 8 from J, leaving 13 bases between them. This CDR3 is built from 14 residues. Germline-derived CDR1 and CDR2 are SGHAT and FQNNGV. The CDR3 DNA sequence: TGTGCCAGCAGCTTAGACGGTACGACAGCCGAAGCTTTCTTT. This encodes CASSLDGTTAEAFF.

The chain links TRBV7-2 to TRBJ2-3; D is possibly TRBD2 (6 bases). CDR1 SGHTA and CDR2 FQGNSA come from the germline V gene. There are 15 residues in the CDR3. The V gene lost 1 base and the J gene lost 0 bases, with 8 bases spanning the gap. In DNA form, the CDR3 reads TGTGCCAGCAGCTTAGGGGGACTCAGCACAGATACGCAGTATTTT. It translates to CASSLGGLSTDTQYF.

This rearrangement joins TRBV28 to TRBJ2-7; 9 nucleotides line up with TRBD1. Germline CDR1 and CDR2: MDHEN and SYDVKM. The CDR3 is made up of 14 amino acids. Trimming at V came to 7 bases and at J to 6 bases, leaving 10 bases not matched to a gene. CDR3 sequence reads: CASIAHGDRVEQYF. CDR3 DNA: TGTGCCAGCATTGCCCACGGGGACAGGGTCGAGCAGTACTTC. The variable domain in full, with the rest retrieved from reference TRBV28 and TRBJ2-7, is DVKVTQSSRYLVKRTGEKVFLECVQDMDHENMFWYRQDPGLGLRLIYFSYDVKMKEKGDIPEGYSVSREKKERFSLILESASTNQTSMYLCASIAHGDRVEQYFGPGTRLTVT.

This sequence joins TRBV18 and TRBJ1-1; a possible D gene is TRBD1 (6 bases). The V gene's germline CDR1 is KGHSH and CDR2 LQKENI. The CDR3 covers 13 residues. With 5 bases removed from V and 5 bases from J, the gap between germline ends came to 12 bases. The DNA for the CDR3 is TGTGCCAGCTCAGGACCCAGGGGAACTGAAGCTTTCTTT. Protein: CASSGPRGTEAFF. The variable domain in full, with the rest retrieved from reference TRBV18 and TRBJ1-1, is NAGVMQNPRHLVRRRGQEARLRCSPMKGHSHVYWYRQLPEEGLKFMVYLQKENIIDESGMPKERFSAEFPKEGPSILRIQQVVRGDSAAYFCASSGPRGTEAFFGQGTRLTVV.

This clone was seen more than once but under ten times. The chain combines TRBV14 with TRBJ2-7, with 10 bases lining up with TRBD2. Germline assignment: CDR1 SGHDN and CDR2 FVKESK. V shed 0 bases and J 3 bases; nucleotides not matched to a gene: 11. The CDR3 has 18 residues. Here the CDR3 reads CASSQEAVLAGWDYEQYF. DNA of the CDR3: TGTGCCAGCAGCCAAGAGGCCGTACTAGCGGGATGGGACTACGAGCAGTACTTC.

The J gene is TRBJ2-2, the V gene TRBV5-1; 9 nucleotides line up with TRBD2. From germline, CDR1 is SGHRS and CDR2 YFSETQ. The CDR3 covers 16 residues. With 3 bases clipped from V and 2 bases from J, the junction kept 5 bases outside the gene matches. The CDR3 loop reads CASSYLAGPNTGELFF. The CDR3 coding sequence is TGCGCCAGCAGCTATCTAGCGGGACCTAACACCGGGGAGCTGTTTTTT. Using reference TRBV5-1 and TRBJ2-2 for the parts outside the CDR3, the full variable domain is KAGVTQTPRYLIKTRGQQVTLSCSPISGHRSVSWYQQTPGQGLQFLFEYFSETQRNKGNFPGRFSGRQFSNSRSEMNVSTLELGDSALYLCASSYLAGPNTGELFFGEGSRLTVL.

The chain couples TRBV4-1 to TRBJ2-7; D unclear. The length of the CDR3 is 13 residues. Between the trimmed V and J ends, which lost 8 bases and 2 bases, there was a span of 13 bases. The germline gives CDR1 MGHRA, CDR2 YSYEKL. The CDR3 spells CASAEGAAYEQYF. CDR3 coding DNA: TGCGCCAGCGCAGAAGGAGCCGCCTACGAGCAGTACTTC.

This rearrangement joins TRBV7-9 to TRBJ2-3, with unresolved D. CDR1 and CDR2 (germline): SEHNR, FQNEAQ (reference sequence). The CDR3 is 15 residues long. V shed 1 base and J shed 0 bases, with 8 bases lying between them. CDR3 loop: CASSLGQTSTDTQYF. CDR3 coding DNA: TGTGCCAGCAGCTTAGGACAAACAAGCACAGATACGCAGTATTTT. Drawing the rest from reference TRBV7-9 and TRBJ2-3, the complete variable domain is DTGVSQNPRHKITKRGQNVTFRCDPISEHNRLYWYRQTLGQGPEFLTYFQNEAQLEKSRLLSDRFSAERPKGSFSTLEIQRTEQGDSAMYLCASSLGQTSTDTQYFGPGTRLTVL.

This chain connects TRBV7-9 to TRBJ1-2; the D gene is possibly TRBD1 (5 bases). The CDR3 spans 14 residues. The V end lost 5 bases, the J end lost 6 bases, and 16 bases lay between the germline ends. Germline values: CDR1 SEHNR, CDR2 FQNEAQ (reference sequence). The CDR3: CASSVFVGAHGYTF. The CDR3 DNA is TGTGCCAGCAGCGTTTTCGTCGGGGCCCATGGCTACACCTTC.

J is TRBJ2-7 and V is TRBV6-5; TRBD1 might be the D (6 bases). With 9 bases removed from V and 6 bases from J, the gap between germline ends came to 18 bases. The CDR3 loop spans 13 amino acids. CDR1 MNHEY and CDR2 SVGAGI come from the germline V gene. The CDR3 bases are TGTGCCAGTGGAAGGACAGTCCGGGGCGAGCAGTACTTC. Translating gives CASGRTVRGEQYF.

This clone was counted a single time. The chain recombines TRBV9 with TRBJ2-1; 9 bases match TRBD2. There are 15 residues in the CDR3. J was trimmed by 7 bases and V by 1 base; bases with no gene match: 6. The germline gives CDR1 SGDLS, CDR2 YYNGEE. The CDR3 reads CASSVQSGGFNEQFF. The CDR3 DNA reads TGTGCCAGCAGCGTACAAAGCGGGGGGTTTAATGAGCAGTTCTTC.

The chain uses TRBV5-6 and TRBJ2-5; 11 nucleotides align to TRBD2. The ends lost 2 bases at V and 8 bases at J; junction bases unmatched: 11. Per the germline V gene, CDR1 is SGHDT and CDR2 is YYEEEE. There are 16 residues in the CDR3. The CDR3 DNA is TGTGCCAGCAGCTTCCTGACTAGCGGGGATGAGAGAACCCAGTACTTC. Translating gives CASSFLTSGDERTQYF. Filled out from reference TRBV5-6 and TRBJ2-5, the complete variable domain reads DAGVTQSPTHLIKTRGQQVTLRCSPKSGHDTVSWYQQALGQGPQFIFQYYEEEERQRGNFPDRFSGHQFPNYSSELNVNALLLGDSALYLCASSFLTSGDERTQYFGPGTRLLVL.

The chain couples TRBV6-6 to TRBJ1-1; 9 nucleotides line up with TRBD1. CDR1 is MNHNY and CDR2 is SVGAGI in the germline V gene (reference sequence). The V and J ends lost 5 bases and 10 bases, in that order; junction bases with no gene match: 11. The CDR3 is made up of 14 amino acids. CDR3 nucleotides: TGTGCCAGCAGTCCCCGGGACAGGGTTCGTGGAGCTTTCTTT. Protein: CASSPRDRVRGAFF.

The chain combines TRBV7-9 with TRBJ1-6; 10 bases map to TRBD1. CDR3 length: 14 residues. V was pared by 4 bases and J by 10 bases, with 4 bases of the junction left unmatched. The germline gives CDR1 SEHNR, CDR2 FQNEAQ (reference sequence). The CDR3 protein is CASSWGQGNSPLHF. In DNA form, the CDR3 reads TGTGCCAGCAGCTGGGGACAGGGGAACTCACCCCTCCACTTT.